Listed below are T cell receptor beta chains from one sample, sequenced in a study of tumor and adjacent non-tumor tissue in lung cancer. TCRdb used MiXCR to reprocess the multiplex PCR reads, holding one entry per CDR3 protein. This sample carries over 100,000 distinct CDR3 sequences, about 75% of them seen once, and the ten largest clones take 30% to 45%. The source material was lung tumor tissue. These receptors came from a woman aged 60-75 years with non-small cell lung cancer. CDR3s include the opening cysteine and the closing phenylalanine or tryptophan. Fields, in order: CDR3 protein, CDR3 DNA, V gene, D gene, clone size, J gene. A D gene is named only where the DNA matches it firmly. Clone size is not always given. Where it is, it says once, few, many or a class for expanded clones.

CSANHEGEYPLNTEAFF TGCAGTGCTAATCACGAGGGGGAGTATCCCCTGAACACCGAAGCTTTCTTT TRBV20-1 NA NA TRBJ1-1
CVSSQAGLVGNNEQFF TGTGTCAGCAGCCAAGCAGGACTAGTGGGAAACAATGAGCAGTTCTTC TRBV4-2 TRBD2 NA TRBJ2-1
CSANASGENEKLYF TGCAGTGCTAATGCTAGCGGGGAAAATGAAAAACTGTATTTT TRBV20-1 NA NA TRBJ1-4
CASSQTGLSIDMQYF TGTGCCAGCAGTCAGACAGGGTTGAGCATAGATATGCAGTATTTT TRBV6-2/TRBV6-3 TRBD1 NA TRBJ2-3
CASSLSRTGVTEAFF TGTGCCAGCAGTTTATCCCGGACAGGGGTAACCGAAGCTTTCTTT TRBV12-3/TRBV12-4 TRBD1 NA TRBJ1-1
CASSRYGRQGCTF TGCGCCAGCAGCCGATATGGACGCCAGGGCTGCACCTTC TRBV4-3 NA NA TRBJ1-2
CVSTGQEGNTIYF TGTGTCAGCACCGGACAGGAGGGAAACACCATATATTTT TRBV11-2 TRBD1 NA TRBJ1-3
CSATFGVAGIEDTQYF TGCAGTGCTACCTTCGGAGTAGCGGGAATCGAAGATACGCAGTATTTT TRBV20-1 TRBD2 NA TRBJ2-3
CASSHARQGGHTQYF TGCGCCAGTAGCCACGCCAGGCAGGGAGGTCATACGCAGTATTTT TRBV11-3 NA NA TRBJ2-3
CAISLGLSAAEAFF TGTGCCATCAGCTTAGGACTGTCCGCTGCTGAAGCTTTCTTT TRBV11-3 NA NA TRBJ1-1
CASNLLGWGYSYTF TGTGCCAGCAACTTGTTAGGTTGGGGGTATAGCTACACCTTC TRBV5-6 NA once TRBJ1-2
CSASTVTGELSF TGCAGTGCTAGCACAGTCACCGGGGAGCTGTCCTTT TRBV20-1 NA NA TRBJ2-2
CASSTGITGAFF TGTGCCAGCAGCACAGGTATCACTGGAGCTTTCTTT TRBV12-3/TRBV12-4 NA NA TRBJ1-1
CASSNRMGGYTF TGTGCCAGTAGCAACCGGATGGGTGGCTACACCTTC TRBV12-3/TRBV12-4 NA NA TRBJ1-2
CSATRKNTQYF TGCAGTGCGACAAGGAAGAATACGCAGTATTTT TRBV20-1 NA NA TRBJ2-3
CASSSRLGPGRETQYF TGTGCTAGCAGCTCAAGGCTGGGCCCAGGGAGGGAGACCCAGTACTTC TRBV11-3 NA NA TRBJ2-5
CASSQDGTSYTVAKNIQYF TGTGCCAGCAGCCAAGATGGGACTAGCTATACCGTAGCCAAAAACATTCAGTACTTC TRBV4-2 TRBD2 NA TRBJ2-4
CASSSGTVEQYF TGTGCCAGCAGCTCTGGGACAGTTGAACAGTACTTC TRBV7-9 TRBD1 NA TRBJ2-7
CAISQEERLARVDEQFF TGTGCCATCAGCCAAGAAGAAAGACTAGCTAGGGTAGATGAACAGTTCTTC TRBV4-2 TRBD2 NA TRBJ2-1
CVSSLGTGVTDKQYF TGTGTCAGCAGCCTAGGGACAGGGGTAACGGATAAGCAGTATTTT TRBV11-2 TRBD1 NA TRBJ2-3
CASRLDGNYDYTF TGTGCCAGCAGATTGGACGGGAACTATGACTACACCTTC TRBV6-5 NA few TRBJ1-2
CASSYKGPFIRDRDTGELFF TGTGCCAGCAGTTATAAAGGCCCCTTCATCCGGGACAGGGACACCGGGGAGCTGTTTTTT TRBV6-2/TRBV6-3 TRBD1 few TRBJ2-2
CASIVRDSRYSQETQYF TGCGCCAGTATCGTCCGGGACAGCCGTTACTCCCAAGAGACCCAGTACTTC TRBV4-1 TRBD1 NA TRBJ2-5
CASSLEYNEPRHF TGTGCCAGCAGCTTAGAGTATAATGAGCCCCGGCATTTT TRBV11-2 NA NA TRBJ1-5
CASTHLGGVAFF TGTGCCAGCACCCACTTGGGTGGAGTAGCTTTCTTT TRBV12-3/TRBV12-4 NA NA TRBJ1-1
CACSWDCGGYKQYF TGTGCCTGCAGTTGGGACTGCGGAGGATACAAGCAGTACTTC TRBV11-2 NA once TRBJ2-7
CASSLEPAYNEQLF TGTGCCAGCAGCTTAGAACCGGCCTACAATGAGCAGCTCTTC TRBV11-2 NA NA TRBJ2-1
CASSEALGDAEAFF TGTGCCAGTAGTGAAGCCCTGGGGGACGCTGAAGCTTTCTTT TRBV6-1 NA NA TRBJ1-1
CASSLDPGGNNIYF TGTGCCAGCAGCTTAGACCCAGGGGGGAACAACATATATTTT TRBV11-2 TRBD1 NA TRBJ1-3
CAGSCDCRDATNEKLFF TGTGCCGGCAGCTGTGACTGCCGAGATGCAACTAATGAAAAACTGTTTTTT TRBV11-3 NA NA TRBJ1-4
CASSYTQQRANIGELFF TGTGCCAGCAGTTACACTCAACAGAGGGCCAACATAGGGGAGCTGTTTTTT TRBV6-2/TRBV6-3 NA NA TRBJ2-2
CAIYGRSGNTICF TGTGCCATCTACGGACGCTCTGGAAACACCATATGTTTT TRBV6-1 NA NA TRBJ1-3
CAISEFPGQGNSGANVLTF TGTGCCATCAGTGAGTTCCCGGGACAGGGAAACTCTGGGGCCAACGTCCTGACTTTC TRBV10-3 TRBD1 NA TRBJ2-6
CAISESSLGLAPDTGELFF TGTGCCATCAGTGAGTCGAGTCTAGGACTAGCGCCCGACACCGGGGAGCTGTTTTTT TRBV10-3 TRBD2 few TRBJ2-2
CASSPPGGHIHQPQHF TGTGCCAGCAGCCCACCAGGGGGGCACATTCATCAGCCCCAGCATTTT TRBV7-2 TRBD1 few TRBJ1-5
CASSLLPGHEQYF TGTGCCAGCAGCTTGCTACCGGGCCACGAGCAGTACTTC TRBV11-2 NA NA TRBJ2-7
CASSLGGEAPYGYTF TGTGCCAGCAGTTTAGGGGGGGAGGCTCCCTATGGCTACACCTTC TRBV28 NA NA TRBJ1-2
CAIRSLLDKTNTKAFF TGTGCCATCAGATCACTATTGGACAAGACGAATACTAAAGCTTTCTTT TRBV10-3 NA NA TRBJ1-1
CAISYRSGSSYEQYF TGTGCCATCAGTTATCGGTCAGGGAGCTCCTACGAGCAGTACTTC TRBV6-2/TRBV6-3 NA NA TRBJ2-7
CSVRGAGWVETQYF TGCAGTGTTAGAGGGGCGGGGTGGGTAGAGACCCAGTACTTC TRBV20-1 NA NA TRBJ2-5
CSVPTTGVGYTF TGCAGCGTCCCCACTACAGGGGTAGGCTACACCTTC TRBV29-1 TRBD1 many TRBJ1-2
CSARGADTNNGEPFF TGCAGTGCCAGAGGGGCAGATACGAACAACGGGGAGCCGTTTTTT TRBV20-1 NA NA TRBJ2-2
CASSSPAGIAYNEQLF TGTGCCAGCAGTTCCCCAGCGGGGATTGCCTACAATGAGCAGTTATTC TRBV6-5 TRBD2 NA TRBJ2-1
CSARPPSGDYYEQYF TGCAGTGCTAGGCCCCCTAGCGGAGATTACTACGAGCAGTACTTC TRBV20-1 TRBD2 many TRBJ2-7
CASSYTLGGNQPQHF TGTGCCAGCAGCTATACATTAGGCGGCAATCAGCCCCAGCATTTC TRBV5-5 NA NA TRBJ1-5
CSSDCLGQDSTETIF TGCAGCTCCGATTGCTTGGGACAAGATAGCACTGAAACTATCTTT TRBV29-1 NA NA TRBJ1-1
CASLRDLNSPLHF TGTGCCAGCCTCCGGGACCTTAATTCACCCCTCCACTTT TRBV28 NA NA TRBJ1-6
CVSGPRGADRQYF TGTGTCTCCGGGCCTAGGGGGGCAGATAGGCAGTATTTT TRBV6-6 NA NA TRBJ2-3